This T cell receptor (beta chain) was captured by sequencing in a study of Tregs in tolerant kidney transplant recipients. Assay: immunoSEQ multiplex PCR; the TCRdb copy retains only in-frame clones and omits some. The profile covers more than 90,000 clones, with roughly 92% appearing a single time and approximately 0.6% taken by the ten largest. The CDR3 is made up of 18 amino acids. The sequence was obtained from a human donor in good health. The source material was CD4+ T cells from blood. The gene calls are TRBV5-3 and TRBJ2-5; 10 positions agree with TRBD1. The DNA matches TRBJ2-7 better at its end, which makes the J call doubtful. TRBV5-3 is an ORF, with its function uncertain. The CDR3 DNA reads TGTGCCAGAAGCTTGGCTCGGGACAGGGGATTAGAGAACTACGAGCAGTACTTC. Its protein is CARSLARDRGLENYEQYF.